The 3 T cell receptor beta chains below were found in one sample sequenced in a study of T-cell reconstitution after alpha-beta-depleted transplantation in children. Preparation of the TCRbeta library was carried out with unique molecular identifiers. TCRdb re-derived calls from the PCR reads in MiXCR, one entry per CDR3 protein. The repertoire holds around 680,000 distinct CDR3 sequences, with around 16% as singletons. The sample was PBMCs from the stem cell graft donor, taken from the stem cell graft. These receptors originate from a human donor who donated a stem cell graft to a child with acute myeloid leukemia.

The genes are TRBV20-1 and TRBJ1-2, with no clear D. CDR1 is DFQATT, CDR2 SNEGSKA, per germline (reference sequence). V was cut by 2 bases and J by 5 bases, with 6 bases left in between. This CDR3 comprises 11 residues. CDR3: CSARWGYGYTF. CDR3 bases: TGCAGTGCTAGATGGGGTTATGGCTACACCTTC.

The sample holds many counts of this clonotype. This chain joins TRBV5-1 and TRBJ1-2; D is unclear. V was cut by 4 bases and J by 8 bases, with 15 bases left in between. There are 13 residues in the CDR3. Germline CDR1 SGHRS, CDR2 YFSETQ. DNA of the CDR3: TGCGCCAGCAGCCCACGACTGCCGGAGGGCTACACCTTC. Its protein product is CASSPRLPEGYTF.

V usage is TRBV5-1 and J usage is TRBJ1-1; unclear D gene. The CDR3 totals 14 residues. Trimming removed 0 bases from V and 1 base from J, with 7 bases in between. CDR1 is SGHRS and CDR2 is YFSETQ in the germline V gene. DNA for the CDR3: TGCGCCAGCAGCTTGGGGGCAACGAACACTGAAGCTTTCTTT. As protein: CASSLGATNTEAFF.